These 6 T cell receptor beta chains came from one sample sequenced in a study of cytomegalovirus exposure and HLA in healthy donors (dated by TCRdb to between 2016 and 2019). Libraries were built with the immunoSEQ multiplex PCR assay. A mixture of 60 forward primers for TCR Vbeta segments and 13 reverse primers for TCR Jbeta segments was used in the multiplex PCR. The table comes from immuneACCESS by way of TCRdb, which keeps in-frame sequences with V and J called. Part of the clones is missing from these tables; in studies checked, under half for an unresolved V gene and the rest for unknown reasons. The sample table holds 80,000 to 100,000 clones, of which about 81% were seen once. 1.4% of the sample lies in the top ten. The sample was PBMCs. The receptor set was obtained from a man aged 35 to 55 in good health and CMV-seronegative.

CDR3 in amino acids: CASNQLAGGDEQFF. CDR3 sequence (DNA): TGTGCCAGTAATCAACTAGCGGGGGGAGATGAGCAGTTCTTC. J is TRBJ2-1 and V is TRBV19, with TRBD2 matching 12 bases. Looked up from germline, CDR1 is LNHDA and CDR2 is SQIVND (reference sequence). V gave up 7 bases and J gave up 8 bases; unmatched junction bases: 6. CDR3 length: 14 amino acids.

The V gene is TRBV25-1, the J gene TRBJ1-2; 9 bases match TRBD1. CDR1 MGHDK and CDR2 SYGVNS come from the germline V gene. The junction had 4 bases not matched to a gene; V was cut back by 4 bases and J by 4 bases. CDR3 length equals 14 residues. CDR3 nucleotides: TGTGCCAGCAGTGGGGGGACAGGGATCTATGGCTACACCTTC. The encoded protein is CASSGGTGIYGYTF.

This clone was seen a few times. The CDR3 DNA reads as TGTGCCAGCAGTCAGCAGGATAGCAATCAGCCCCAGCATTTT. Amino acids: CASSQQDSNQPQHF. The V gene is TRBV7-8, the J gene TRBJ1-5, with unresolved D. V was shortened by 6 bases and J by 0 bases, with 9 bases between the two germline ends. The CDR3 is 14 residues long. Per germline, CDR1 SGHVS and CDR2 FQNEAQ.

The chain recombines TRBV30 with TRBJ1-1; D uncertain. The CDR3 covers 19 residues. CDR1 and CDR2 from the germline V gene are GTSNPN and SVGIG (reference sequence). With 3 bases removed from V and 0 bases from J, the gap between germline ends came to 26 bases. The CDR3 loop reads CAWRGRSLSPGRMNTEAFF. CDR3 sequence (DNA): TGTGCCTGGAGGGGCAGGTCTCTATCCCCTGGAAGGATGAACACTGAAGCTTTCTTT. Supplemented by reference TRBV30 and TRBJ1-1, the full variable domain reads SQTIHQWPATLVQPVGSPLSLECTVEGTSNPNLYWYRQAAGRGLQLLFYSVGIGQISSEVPQNLSASRPQDRQFILSSKKLLLSDSGFYLCAWRGRSLSPGRMNTEAFFGQGTRLTVV.

CDR3 DNA: TGTGCCAGCAGCCCGGGGGGGGGTCGATACGGCACAGATACGCAGTATTTT. As protein: CASSPGGGRYGTDTQYF. The chain carries TRBV7-6 and TRBJ2-3; 8 nucleotides match TRBD2. CDR3 size: 17 residues. The junction had 11 bases not matched to a gene; V was cut back by 5 bases and J by 1 base. CDR1 SGHVS and CDR2 FNYEAQ come from the germline V gene.

The genes are TRBV5-5 and TRBJ1-6; 8 bases match TRBD1. V shed 7 bases and J 8 bases; nucleotides not matched to a gene: 5. The CDR3 has 13 residues. Germline-derived CDR1 and CDR2 are SGHKS and YYEKEE (reference sequence). CDR3 residues: CASARGLDSPLHF. DNA for the CDR3: TGTGCCAGCGCCAGGGGGCTCGATTCACCCCTCCACTTT.